A selection of T cell receptor beta chains follows, all from one sample in a study of liver allograft versus peripheral blood T cells. TCRdb analysed the reads with MiXCR anew, one entry per CDR3 protein. The sample yields over 2,500 distinct CDR3 sequences, about a sixth seen once. The receptors come from a human patient who had a liver transplant. T cells may partly derive from the graft donor. Both conserved end residues are trimmed from each CDR3. Each record gives: V gene, J gene, D gene, CDR3 protein. A D gene is named only where the DNA matches it firmly.

TRBV27	TRBJ1-5	-	ASSSRALRHQPQH
TRBV12-3/TRBV12-4	TRBJ1-1	-	ASSSGPTTEAF
TRBV18	TRBJ2-7	-	ASSLRGGDEQY
TRBV5-6	TRBJ1-5	-	ASSLGGGSNQPQH
TRBV7-9	TRBJ2-1	TRBD2	ASRGGTSGGGNNEQF
TRBV5-6	TRBJ2-7	-	ASGPGAFSYEQY
TRBV28	TRBJ2-1	TRBD1	ASSLGTARYNEQF
TRBV6-6	TRBJ2-7	-	ASTEGHSPTPLYEQY
TRBV6-1	TRBJ2-7	-	ASSEEVSPSYEQY
TRBV6-1	TRBJ1-2	-	ASKEPQVTNYGYT
TRBV20-1	TRBJ1-5	-	SARTFRSNQPQH
TRBV6-1	TRBJ1-5	-	ASRGRALNQPQH
TRBV9	TRBJ2-2	-	ASSAQTSQPGELF
TRBV13	TRBJ2-7	-	ASSLGVTYEQY
TRBV13	TRBJ2-3	-	ASSPGTRGADTQY
TRBV12-3/TRBV12-4	TRBJ2-5	TRBD2	ASSPGLAGGEETQY
TRBV27	TRBJ2-6	-	ASSLSSSGANVLT
TRBV6-1	TRBJ2-7	-	ASRDGAGEQY
TRBV18	TRBJ2-6	-	ASSQTPTDSGANVLT
TRBV11-2	TRBJ2-1	-	ASSLASGPSYNEQF
TRBV15	TRBJ1-4	-	ATSGTRNEKLF
TRBV12-3/TRBV12-4	TRBJ1-5	-	ASSLVQGNQPQH
TRBV29-1	TRBJ2-7	TRBD1	SVDTGESYEQY
TRBV13	TRBJ2-7	TRBD2	ASSLEGSGGIYEQY